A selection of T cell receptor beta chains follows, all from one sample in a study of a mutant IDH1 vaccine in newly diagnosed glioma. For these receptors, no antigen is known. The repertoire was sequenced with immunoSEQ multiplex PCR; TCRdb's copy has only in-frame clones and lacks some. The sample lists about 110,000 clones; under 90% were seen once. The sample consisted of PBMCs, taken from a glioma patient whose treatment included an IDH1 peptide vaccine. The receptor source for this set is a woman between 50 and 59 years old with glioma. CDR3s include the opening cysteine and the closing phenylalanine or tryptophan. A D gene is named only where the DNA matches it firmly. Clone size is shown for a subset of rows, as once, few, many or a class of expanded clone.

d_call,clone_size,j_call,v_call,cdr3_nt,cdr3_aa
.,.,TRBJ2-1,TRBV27,TGTGCCAGCAGTTTAAGAGCGCAGGGGCCCGCGTTGGGCAATGAGCAGTTCTTC,CASSLRAQGPALGNEQFF
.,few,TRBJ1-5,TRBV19,TGTGCCAGTACCGGGACACGGCAAAAGCCCCAGCATTTT,CASTGTRQKPQHF
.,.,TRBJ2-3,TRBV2,TGTGCCAGCAGGGGGGCAGATACGCAGTATTTT,CASRGADTQYF
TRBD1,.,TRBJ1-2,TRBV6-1,TGTGCCAGCAGTGAACCGGACAGGCCGAACTATGGCTACACCTTC,CASSEPDRPNYGYTF
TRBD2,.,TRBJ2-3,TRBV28,TGTGCCAGCAGTCCTAGCGGGTTTGGAGATACGCAGTATTTT,CASSPSGFGDTQYF
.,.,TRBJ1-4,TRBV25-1,TGTGCCAGCAGGGGAGGTTCTAATGAAAAACTGTTTTTT,CASRGGSNEKLFF
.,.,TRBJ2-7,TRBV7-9,TGTGCCAGCAGCTTAGGGGGTTTTTCCTACGAGCAGTACTTC,CASSLGGFSYEQYF
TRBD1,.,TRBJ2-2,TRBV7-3,TGTGCCAGCAGCTATTACAGGGGGCAGAGCACCGGGGAGCTGTTTTTT,CASSYYRGQSTGELFF
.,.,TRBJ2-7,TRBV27,TGTGCCAGCAGTTTATTTTGGGGGCACTACGAGCAGTACTTC,CASSLFWGHYEQYF
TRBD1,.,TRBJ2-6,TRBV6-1,TGTGCCAGCAGTGATAGGGGACAGGAGGCTGGGGCCAACGTCCTGACTTTC,CASSDRGQEAGANVLTF
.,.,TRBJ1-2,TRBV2,TGTGCCATCCCGGCGAGTTCGCGGGGTACCGATGGCTACACCTTC,CAIPASSRGTDGYTF
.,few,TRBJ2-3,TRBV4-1,TGCGCCAGCAGCCAAACGAGGGCCAGGAAAAGCACAGATACGCAGTATTTT,CASSQTRARKSTDTQYF
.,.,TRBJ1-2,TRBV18,TGTGCCAGCTCAGAAAGCACCGATTGGGTGAGCGGCTACACCTTC,CASSESTDWVSGYTF
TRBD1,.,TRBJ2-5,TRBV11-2,TGTGCCAGCAGCCCTCTTGGACAGGGGGGGACCCAGTACTTC,CASSPLGQGGTQYF
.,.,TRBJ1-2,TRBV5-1,TGCGCCAGCAGCTTCCAGGGGTATGGCTACACCTTC,CASSFQGYGYTF
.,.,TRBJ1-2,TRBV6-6,TGTGCCAGCAGTTACTCGCCAGGGCCGGAGGGTGGCTACACCTTC,CASSYSPGPEGGYTF
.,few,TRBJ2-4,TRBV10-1,TGCGCCAGCAGTGAAGGGGCGGCCAGCGCCAAAAACATTCAGTACTTC,CASSEGAASAKNIQYF
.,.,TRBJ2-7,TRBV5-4,TGTGCCAGCAGTTTAGACGCCTACGAGCAGTACTTC,CASSLDAYEQYF
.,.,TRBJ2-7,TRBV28,TGTGCCAGCAGTTCCCCCCCGGACGGTTCCTACGAGCAGTACTTC,CASSSPPDGSYEQYF
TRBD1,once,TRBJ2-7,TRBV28,TGTGCCAGCAGTCCGACAGGGGATACCCCCTACGAGCAGTACTTC,CASSPTGDTPYEQYF
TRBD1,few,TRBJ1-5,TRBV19,TGTGCCAGTGGGCCGGGACAGACCAATCAGCCCCAGCATTTT,CASGPGQTNQPQHF
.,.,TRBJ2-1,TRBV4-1,TGCGCCAGCAGCAGCCGGGAGCCGCATGAGCAGTTCTTC,CASSSREPHEQFF
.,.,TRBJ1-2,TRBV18,TGTGCCAGCTCACCGGACTATGGCTACACCTTC,CASSPDYGYTF
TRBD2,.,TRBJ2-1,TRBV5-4,TGTGCCAGCAGCTCCACTAGCGGGAGACGAGATGAGCAGTTCTTC,CASSSTSGRRDEQFF
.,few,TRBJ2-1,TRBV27,TGTGCCAGCAGTTTCTCCAGTTACAATGAGCAGTTCTTC,CASSFSSYNEQFF
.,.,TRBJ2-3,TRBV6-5,TGTGCCAGCAGTTACGAGAGGGAAGGTACGCAGTATTTT,CASSYEREGTQYF
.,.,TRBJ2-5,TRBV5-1,TGCGCCAGCAGCTGGGACGGGGGAGTAGAGACCCAGTACTTC,CASSWDGGVETQYF
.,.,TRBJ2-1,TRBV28,TGTGCCAGCAGCCCCGATAATAGCGAGCGTTCTAACAATGAGCAGTTCTTC,CASSPDNSERSNNEQFF
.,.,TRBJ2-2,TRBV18,TGTGCCAGCTCACCAAGCCTCGAAGACACCGGGGAGCTGTTTTTT,CASSPSLEDTGELFF
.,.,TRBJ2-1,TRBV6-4,TGTGCCAGCAGTGCGATTCTAGCGTCTGAGCAGTTCTTC,CASSAILASEQFF
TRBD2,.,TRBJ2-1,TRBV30,TGTGCCTGGTTGAGCGGGAGCGTGGGGAATGAGCAGTTCTTC,CAWLSGSVGNEQFF